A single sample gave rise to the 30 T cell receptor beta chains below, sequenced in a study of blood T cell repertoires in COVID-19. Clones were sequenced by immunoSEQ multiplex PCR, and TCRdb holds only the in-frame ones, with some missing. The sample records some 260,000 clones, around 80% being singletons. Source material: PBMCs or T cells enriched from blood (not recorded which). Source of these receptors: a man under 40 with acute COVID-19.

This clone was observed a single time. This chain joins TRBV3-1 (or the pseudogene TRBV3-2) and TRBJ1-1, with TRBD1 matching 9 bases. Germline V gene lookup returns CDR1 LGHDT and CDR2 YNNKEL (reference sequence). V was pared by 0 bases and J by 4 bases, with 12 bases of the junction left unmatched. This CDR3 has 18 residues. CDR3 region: CASSQDSRDRVYGTEAFF. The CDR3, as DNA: TGTGCCAGCAGCCAAGATAGCCGGGACAGGGTTTATGGCACTGAAGCTTTCTTT.

The CDR3 nucleotides are TGTGCCAGCAGCTTCACTCGCACAGATACGCAGTATTTT. Residues: CASSFTRTDTQYF. The V gene is TRBV5-4, the J gene TRBJ2-3; D is ambiguous. V was shortened by 2 bases and J by 1 base, with 5 bases between the two germline ends. The CDR3 totals 13 residues. CDR1 and CDR2 from the germline V gene are SGHNT and YYREEE (reference sequence).

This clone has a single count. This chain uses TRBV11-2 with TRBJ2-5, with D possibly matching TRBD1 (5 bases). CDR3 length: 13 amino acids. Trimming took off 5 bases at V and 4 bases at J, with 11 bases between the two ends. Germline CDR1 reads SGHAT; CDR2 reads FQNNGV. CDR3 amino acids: CASSVGAPETQYF. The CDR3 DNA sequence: TGTGCCAGCAGCGTTGGGGCCCCAGAGACCCAGTACTTC.

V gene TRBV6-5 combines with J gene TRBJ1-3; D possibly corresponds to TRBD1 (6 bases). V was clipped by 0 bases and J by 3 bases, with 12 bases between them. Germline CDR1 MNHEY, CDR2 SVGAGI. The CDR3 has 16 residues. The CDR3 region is CASSYSSRGYGNTIYF. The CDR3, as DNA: TGTGCCAGCAGTTACTCTAGCAGGGGTTATGGAAACACCATATATTTT.

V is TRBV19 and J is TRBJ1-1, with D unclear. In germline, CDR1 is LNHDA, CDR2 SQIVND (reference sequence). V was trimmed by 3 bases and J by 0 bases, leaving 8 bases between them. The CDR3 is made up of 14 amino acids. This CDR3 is CASSINGLNTEAFF. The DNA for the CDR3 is TGTGCCAGTAGTATCAACGGGTTGAACACTGAAGCTTTCTTT.

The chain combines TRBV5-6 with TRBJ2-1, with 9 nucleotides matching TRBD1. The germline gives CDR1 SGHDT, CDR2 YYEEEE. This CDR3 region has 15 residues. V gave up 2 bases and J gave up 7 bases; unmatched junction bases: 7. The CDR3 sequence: CASSFRDRDRNEQFF. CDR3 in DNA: TGTGCCAGCAGCTTCCGGGACAGGGATCGTAATGAGCAGTTCTTC.

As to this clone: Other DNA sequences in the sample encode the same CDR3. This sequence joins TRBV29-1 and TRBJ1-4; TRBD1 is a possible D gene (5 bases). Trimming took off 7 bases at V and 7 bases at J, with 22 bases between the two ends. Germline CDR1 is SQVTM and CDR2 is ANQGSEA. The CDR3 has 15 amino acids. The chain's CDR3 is CSASGGARSSEKLFF. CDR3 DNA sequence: TGCAGCGCATCCGGCGGGGCCCGGTCTAGTGAAAAACTGTTTTTT.

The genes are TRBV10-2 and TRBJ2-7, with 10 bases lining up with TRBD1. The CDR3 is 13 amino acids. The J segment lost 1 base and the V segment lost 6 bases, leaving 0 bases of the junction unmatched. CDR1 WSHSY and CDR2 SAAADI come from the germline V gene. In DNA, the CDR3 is TGCGCCAGCAGGGACAGGGGGTCCTACGAGCAGTACGTC. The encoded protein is CASRDRGSYEQYV.

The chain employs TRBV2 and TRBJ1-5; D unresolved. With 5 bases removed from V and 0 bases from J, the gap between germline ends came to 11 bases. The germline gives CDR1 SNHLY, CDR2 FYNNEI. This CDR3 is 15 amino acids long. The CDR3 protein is CASSTSGNSNQPQHF. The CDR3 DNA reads TGTGCCAGCAGTACTTCCGGGAATAGCAATCAGCCCCAGCATTTT.

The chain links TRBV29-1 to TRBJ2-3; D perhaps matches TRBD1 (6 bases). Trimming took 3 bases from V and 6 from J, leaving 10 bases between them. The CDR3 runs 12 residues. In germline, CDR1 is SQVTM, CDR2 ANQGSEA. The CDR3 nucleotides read TGCAGCGTTGAGGCAGGGGACGATACGCAGTATTTT. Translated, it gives CSVEAGDDTQYF.

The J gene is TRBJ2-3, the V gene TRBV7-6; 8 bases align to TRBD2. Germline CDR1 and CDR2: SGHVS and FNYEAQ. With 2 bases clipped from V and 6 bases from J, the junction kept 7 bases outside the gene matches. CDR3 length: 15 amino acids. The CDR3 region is CASSLSAGGGDTQYF. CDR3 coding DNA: TGTGCCAGCAGCTTATCCGCGGGGGGTGGGGATACGCAGTATTTT.

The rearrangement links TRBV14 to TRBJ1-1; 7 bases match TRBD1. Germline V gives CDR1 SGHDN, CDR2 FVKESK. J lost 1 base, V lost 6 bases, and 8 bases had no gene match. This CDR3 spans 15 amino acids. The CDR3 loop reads CASRKRQGQNTEAFF. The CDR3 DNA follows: TGTGCCAGCAGGAAAAGACAGGGACAGAACACTGAAGCTTTCTTT.

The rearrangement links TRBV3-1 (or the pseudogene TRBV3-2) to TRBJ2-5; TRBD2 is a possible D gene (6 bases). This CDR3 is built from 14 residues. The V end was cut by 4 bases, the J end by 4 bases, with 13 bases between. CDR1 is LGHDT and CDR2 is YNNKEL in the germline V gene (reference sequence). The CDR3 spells CASSPSRGGETQYF. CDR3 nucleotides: TGTGCCAGCAGCCCAAGCCGGGGAGGAGAGACCCAGTACTTC.

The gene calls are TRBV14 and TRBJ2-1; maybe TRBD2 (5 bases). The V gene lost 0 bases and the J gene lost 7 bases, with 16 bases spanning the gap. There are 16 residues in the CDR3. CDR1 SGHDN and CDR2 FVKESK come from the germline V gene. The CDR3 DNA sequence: TGTGCCAGCAGCCAAGATGCGGCTCCTACGGGGAATGAGCAGTTCTTC. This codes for CASSQDAAPTGNEQFF.

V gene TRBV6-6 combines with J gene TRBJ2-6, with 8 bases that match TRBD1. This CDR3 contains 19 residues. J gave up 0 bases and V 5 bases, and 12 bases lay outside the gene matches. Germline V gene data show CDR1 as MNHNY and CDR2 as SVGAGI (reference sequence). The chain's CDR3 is CASSRLGTGTSSGANVLTF. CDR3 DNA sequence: TGTGCCAGCAGTCGACTAGGGACAGGCACCAGCTCTGGGGCCAACGTCCTGACTTTC.

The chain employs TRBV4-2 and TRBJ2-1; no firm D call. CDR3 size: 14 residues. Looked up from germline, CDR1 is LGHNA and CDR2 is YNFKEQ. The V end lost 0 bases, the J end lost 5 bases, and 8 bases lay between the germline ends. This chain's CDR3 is CASSQDPSNNEQFF. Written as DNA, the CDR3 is TGTGCCAGCAGCCAAGATCCGTCTAACAATGAGCAGTTCTTC.

This CDR3 reads CAISDDRGPDQPQHF. The CDR3 DNA reads as TGTGCCATCAGTGACGACAGGGGGCCCGATCAGCCCCAGCATTTT. The chain combines TRBV10-3 with TRBJ1-5; 10 bases agree with TRBD1. Germline CDR1 and CDR2: ENHRY and SYGVKD. V shed 3 bases and J 5 bases; nucleotides not matched to a gene: 4. CDR3 length: 15 residues.

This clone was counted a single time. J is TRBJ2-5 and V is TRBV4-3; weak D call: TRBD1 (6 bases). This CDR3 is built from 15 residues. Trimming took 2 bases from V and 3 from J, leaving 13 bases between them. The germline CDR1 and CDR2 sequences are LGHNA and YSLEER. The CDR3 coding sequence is TGCGCCAGCAGCCAATCCGGGACAAGTGAAGAGACCCAGTACTTC. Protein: CASSQSGTSEETQYF.

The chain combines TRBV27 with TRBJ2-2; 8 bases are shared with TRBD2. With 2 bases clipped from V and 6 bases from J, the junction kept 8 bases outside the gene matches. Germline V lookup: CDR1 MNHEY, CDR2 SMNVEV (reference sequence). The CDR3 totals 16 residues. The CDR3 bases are TGTGCCAGCAGTTTAGTATCGGGGGGGGCCCCCGGGGAGCTGTTTTTT. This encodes CASSLVSGGAPGELFF.

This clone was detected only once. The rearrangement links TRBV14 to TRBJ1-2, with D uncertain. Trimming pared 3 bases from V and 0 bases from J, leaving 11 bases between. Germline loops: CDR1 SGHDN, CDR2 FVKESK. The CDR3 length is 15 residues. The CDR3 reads CASSQGRGTNYGYTF. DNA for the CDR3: TGTGCCAGCAGCCAGGGTAGAGGGACTAACTATGGCTACACCTTC.

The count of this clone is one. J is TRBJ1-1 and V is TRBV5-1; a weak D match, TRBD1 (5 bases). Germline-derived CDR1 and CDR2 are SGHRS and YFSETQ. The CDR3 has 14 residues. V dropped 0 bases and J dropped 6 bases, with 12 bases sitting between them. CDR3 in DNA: TGCGCCAGCAGCTTGGAGGCGGGACGATCTGAAGCTTTCTTT. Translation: CASSLEAGRSEAFF. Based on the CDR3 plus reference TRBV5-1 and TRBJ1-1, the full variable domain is KAGVTQTPRYLIKTRGQQVTLSCSPISGHRSVSWYQQTPGQGLQFLFEYFSETQRNKGNFPGRFSGRQFSNSRSEMNVSTLELGDSALYLCASSLEAGRSEAFFGQGTRLTVV.

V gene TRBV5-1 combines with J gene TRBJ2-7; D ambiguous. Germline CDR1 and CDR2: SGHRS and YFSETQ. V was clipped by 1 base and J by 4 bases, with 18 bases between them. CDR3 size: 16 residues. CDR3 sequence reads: CASSLSPAMTLYEQYV. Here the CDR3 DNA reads TGCGCCAGCAGCTTGTCTCCCGCTATGACTCTATACGAGCAGTACGTC.

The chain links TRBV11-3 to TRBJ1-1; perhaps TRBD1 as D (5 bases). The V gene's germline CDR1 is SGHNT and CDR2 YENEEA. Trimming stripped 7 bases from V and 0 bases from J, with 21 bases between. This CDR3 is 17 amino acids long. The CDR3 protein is CASTPGAIARLNTEAFF. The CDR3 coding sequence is TGTGCCAGCACCCCTGGGGCAATAGCCAGATTGAACACTGAAGCTTTCTTT. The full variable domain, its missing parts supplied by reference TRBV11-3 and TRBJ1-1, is EAGVVQSPRYKIIEKKQPVAFWCNPISGHNTLYWYLQNLGQGPELLIRYENEEAVDDSQLPKDRFSAERLKGVDSTLKIQPAELGDSAVYLCASTPGAIARLNTEAFFGQGTRLTVV.

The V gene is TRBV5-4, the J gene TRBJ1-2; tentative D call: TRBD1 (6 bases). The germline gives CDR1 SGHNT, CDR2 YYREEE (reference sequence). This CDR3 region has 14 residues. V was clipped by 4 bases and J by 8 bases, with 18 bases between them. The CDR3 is CASSPRTQTGGYTF. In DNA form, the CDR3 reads TGTGCCAGCAGCCCCCGGACCCAGACAGGCGGCTACACCTTC.

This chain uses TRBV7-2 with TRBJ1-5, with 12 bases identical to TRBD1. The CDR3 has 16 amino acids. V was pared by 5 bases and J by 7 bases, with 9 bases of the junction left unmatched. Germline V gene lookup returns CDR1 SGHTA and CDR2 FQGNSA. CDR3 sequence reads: CASSQGTGGAGQPQHF. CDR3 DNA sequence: TGTGCCAGCAGCCAAGGGACAGGGGGCGCGGGGCAGCCCCAGCATTTT. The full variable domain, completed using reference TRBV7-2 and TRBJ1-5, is GAGVSQSPSNKVTEKGKDVELRCDPISGHTALYWYRQSLGQGLEFLIYFQGNSAPDKSGLPSDRFSAERTGGSVSTLTIQRTQQEDSAVYLCASSQGTGGAGQPQHFGDGTRLSIL.

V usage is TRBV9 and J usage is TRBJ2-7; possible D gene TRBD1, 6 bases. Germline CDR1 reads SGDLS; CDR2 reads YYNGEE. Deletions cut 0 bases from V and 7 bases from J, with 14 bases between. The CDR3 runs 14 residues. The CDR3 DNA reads TGTGCCAGCAGCGTAGATCCCACAGGGCGGGAGCAGTACGTC. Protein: CASSVDPTGREQYV.

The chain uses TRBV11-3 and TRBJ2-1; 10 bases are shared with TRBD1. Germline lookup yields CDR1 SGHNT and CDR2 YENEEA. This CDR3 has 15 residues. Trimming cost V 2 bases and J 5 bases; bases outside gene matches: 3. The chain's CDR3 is CASSLRTGGHNEQFF. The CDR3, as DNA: TGTGCCAGCAGCTTACGGACAGGGGGTCACAATGAGCAGTTCTTC. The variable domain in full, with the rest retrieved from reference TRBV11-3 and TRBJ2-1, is EAGVVQSPRYKIIEKKQPVAFWCNPISGHNTLYWYLQNLGQGPELLIRYENEEAVDDSQLPKDRFSAERLKGVDSTLKIQPAELGDSAVYLCASSLRTGGHNEQFFGPGTRLTVL.

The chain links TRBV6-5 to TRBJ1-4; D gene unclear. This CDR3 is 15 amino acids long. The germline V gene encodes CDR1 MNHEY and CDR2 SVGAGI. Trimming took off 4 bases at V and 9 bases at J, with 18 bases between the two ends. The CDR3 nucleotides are TGTGCCAGCAGTTGGCTCAGGACGGGCGGGAAAAAACTGTTTTTT. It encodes CASSWLRTGGKKLFF.

CDR3 coding DNA: TGTGCCAGCAGCCAAGAAAGAACTCCGAGCTCTGGGGCCAACGTCCTGACTTTC. Residues: CASSQERTPSSGANVLTF. The J gene is TRBJ2-6, the V gene TRBV14; D call uncertain. Between the trimmed V and J ends, which lost 0 bases and 0 bases, there was a span of 12 bases. This CDR3 comprises 18 residues. The germline gives CDR1 SGHDN, CDR2 FVKESK.

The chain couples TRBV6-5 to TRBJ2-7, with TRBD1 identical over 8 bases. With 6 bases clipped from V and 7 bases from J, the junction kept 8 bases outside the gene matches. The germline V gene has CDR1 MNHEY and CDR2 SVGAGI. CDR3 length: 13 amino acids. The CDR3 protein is CASSRTGSGEQYV. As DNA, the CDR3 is TGTGCCAGCAGCCGGACAGGGTCGGGTGAGCAGTACGTC.